The rows below give T cell receptor beta chains drawn from one sample of a study of CD8 T cells in Susac syndrome. TCRdb redid the calling of the immunoSEQ multiplex PCR reads with MiXCR, one entry per CDR3 protein. The table records some 170,000 distinct CDR3 sequences, 93% of them present only once. Sequencing was done on a sample of CD4+ T cells from PBMCs. These TCRs come from a human donor in good health. CDR3s include the opening cysteine and the closing phenylalanine or tryptophan. A D gene is named only where the DNA matches it firmly. Clone size is not always given. Where it is, it says once, few, many or a class for expanded clones.

>TRBJ2-2|TRBV4-1|-|TRBD2
CASSPRTSGGANTGELFF
TGCGCCAGCAGCCCCCGGACTAGCGGGGGGGCAAACACCGGGGAGCTGTTTTTT
>TRBJ1-6|TRBV2|once|-
CASSEASGPIWNSPLHF
TGTGCCAGCAGTGAAGCCTCTGGTCCCATCTGGAATTCACCCCTCCACTTT
>TRBJ1-1|TRBV7-9|-|-
CASSYTGFGTPEAFF
TGTGCCAGCAGCTACACAGGATTCGGGACCCCTGAAGCTTTCTTT
>TRBJ2-1|TRBV29-1|-|-
CSVRGAAYNEQFF
TGCAGCGTTAGAGGGGCCGCCTACAATGAGCAGTTCTTC
>TRBJ2-6|TRBV5-1|-|-
CASSPTTGTSGANVLTF
TGCGCCAGCAGCCCGACCACAGGGACCTCTGGGGCCAACGTCCTGACTTTC
>TRBJ1-6|TRBV6-4|-|-
CASSEGPHSPLHF
TGTGCCAGCAGTGAAGGGCCTCATTCACCCCTCCACTTT
>TRBJ2-2|TRBV7-8|-|-
CASLTGLSRELFF
TGTGCCAGCCTAACTGGACTGTCCAGGGAGCTGTTTTTT
>TRBJ2-5|TRBV29-1|-|TRBD2
CSVEGAGGYKETQYF
TGCAGCGTTGAAGGAGCGGGGGGTTACAAAGAGACCCAGTACTTC
>TRBJ2-5|TRBV6-5|-|TRBD1
CASSSRDRGEETQYF
TGTGCCAGCAGTTCCCGGGACAGGGGCGAAGAGACCCAGTACTTC
>TRBJ1-5|TRBV19|-|-
CARKQDPQPQHF
TGTGCCAGAAAACAGGACCCACAGCCCCAGCATTTT
>TRBJ1-1|TRBV9|-|-
CASSVGGYENTEAFF
TGTGCCAGCAGCGTAGGCGGCTACGAGAACACTGAAGCTTTCTTT
>TRBJ1-2|TRBV7-3|-|TRBD1
CASSKGGQGSHYGYTF
TGTGCCAGCAGCAAGGGGGGACAGGGAAGCCACTATGGCTACACCTTC
>TRBJ1-5|TRBV3-1|-|-
CASSLQGNSNQPQHF
TGTGCCAGCAGCCTACAGGGAAATAGCAATCAGCCCCAGCATTTT
>TRBJ2-3|TRBV7-8|-|-
CASSLAGSLRSDTQYF
TGTGCCAGCAGCTTAGCGGGCAGCCTGAGATCAGATACGCAGTATTTT
>TRBJ1-1|TRBV5-6|-|-
CASSLFSGTEAFF
TGTGCCAGCAGCTTGTTTTCTGGAACTGAAGCTTTCTTT
>TRBJ2-3|TRBV3-1|-|-
CASSLDGPPDTQYF
TGTGCCAGCAGCCTAGACGGGCCTCCAGATACGCAGTATTTT
>TRBJ2-7|TRBV19|-|-
CASSISVGQGMRTYEQYF
TGTGCCAGTAGTATAAGTGTCGGTCAGGGTATGAGGACCTACGAGCAGTACTTC
>TRBJ2-2|TRBV5-4|-|-
CASSDTSTGSGLTGELFF
TGTGCCAGCAGCGATACGTCCACAGGGTCCGGTCTCACCGGGGAGCTGTTTTTT
>TRBJ2-6|TRBV6-5|-|TRBD1
CASRSGQPGSNVLTF
TGTGCCAGCAGATCGGGACAGCCTGGGTCCAACGTCCTGACTTTC
>TRBJ2-3|TRBV4-1|-|-
CASSPYLTSTDTQYF
TGCGCCAGCAGCCCATATCTAACATCCACAGATACGCAGTATTTT
>TRBJ2-5|TRBV7-2|-|-
CASSLAGATKTHRF
TGTGCCAGCAGCTTAGCGGGAGCAACCAAAACCCACCGCTTC
>TRBJ1-1|TRBV6-5|-|-
CASSYLTGTEAFF
TGTGCCAGCAGTTACTTAACAGGTACTGAAGCTTTCTTT
>TRBJ2-2|TRBV6-6|-|-
CASKTRNTGELFF
TGTGCCAGCAAGACGAGGAACACCGGGGAGCTGTTTTTT
>TRBJ1-2|TRBV18|-|-
CASSPLGGYGYTF
TGTGCCAGCTCACCATTGGGGGGATACGGCTACACCTTC
>TRBJ2-3|TRBV19|-|-
CASSTIGRGRSDTQYF
TGTGCCAGTAGCACCATTGGCAGGGGAAGATCAGATACGCAGTATTTT
>TRBJ2-3|TRBV20-1|once|-
CSARRFGTDGDTQYF
TGCAGTGCTAGAAGGTTCGGGACCGATGGGGATACGCAGTATTTT
>TRBJ1-2|TRBV7-9|-|-
CASSPLEGVNHGYTF
TGTGCCAGCAGCCCTTTGGAGGGGGTAAATCATGGCTACACCTTC
>TRBJ2-7|TRBV6-5|-|-
CASSYSLDKSYSYEQYF
TGTGCCAGCAGTTACTCTCTGGACAAGTCCTACTCCTACGAGCAGTACTTC
>TRBJ2-3|TRBV12-3/TRBV12-4|-|-
CATTTVAGYTQYF
TGTGCCACCACAACGGTCGCGGGTTATACGCAGTATTTT
>TRBJ1-2|TRBV7-2|-|TRBD1
CASSEGQGYGYTF
TGTGCCAGCAGCGAGGGACAGGGGTATGGCTACACCTTC
>TRBJ1-5|TRBV12-5|few|-
CASGFEGESQPQHF
TGTGCTAGTGGTTTTGAGGGGGAATCTCAGCCCCAGCATTTT
>TRBJ1-6|TRBV3-1|-|TRBD1
CASSLGQGETSPLHF
TGTGCCAGCAGCCTAGGACAGGGGGAAACCTCACCCCTCCACTTT
>TRBJ2-4|TRBV6-1|-|TRBD1
CASSEEGARIQYF
TGTGCCAGCAGTGAAGAGGGGGCACGGATTCAGTACTTC
>TRBJ2-1|TRBV7-9|once|-
CASSGGLYNEQFF
TGTGCCAGCAGCGGGGGACTCTACAATGAGCAGTTCTTC
>TRBJ2-4|TRBV15|-|-
CATSRPGGYRNIQYF
TGTGCCACCAGCAGACCTGGAGGGTACCGAAACATTCAGTACTTC
>TRBJ1-6|TRBV6-5|-|-
CASRRSSYNSPLHF
TGTGCCAGCAGGAGAAGCTCCTATAATTCACCCCTCCACTTT
>TRBJ2-1|TRBV20-1|-|-
CSAFGTQNNEQFF
TGCAGTGCCTTCGGGACTCAGAACAATGAGCAGTTCTTC
>TRBJ2-5|TRBV29-1|-|-
CSVADGQETQYF
TGCAGCGTCGCGGACGGACAAGAGACCCAGTACTTC
>TRBJ2-3|TRBV6-6|-|TRBD2
CASSYSPGGRDTQYF
TGTGCCAGCAGTTACTCGCCGGGGGGTCGAGATACGCAGTATTTT
>TRBJ1-4|TRBV9|-|-
CASSTEVGFGEKLFF
TGTGCCAGCAGCACAGAGGTGGGGTTCGGTGAAAAACTGTTTTTT
>TRBJ2-7|TRBV20-1|-|TRBD2
CSARGAGGDEQYF
TGCAGTGCTAGAGGGGCGGGGGGGGACGAGCAGTACTTC
>TRBJ1-2|TRBV3-1|-|-
CASSHTTANYGYTF
TGTGCCAGCAGCCACACGACAGCTAACTATGGCTACACCTTC
>TRBJ2-3|TRBV20-1|-|-
CSAREPHSTDTQYF
TGCAGTGCTAGAGAACCCCACAGCACAGATACGCAGTATTTT
>TRBJ2-3|TRBV18|-|TRBD2
CASSPSSSGGAGTQYF
TGTGCCAGCTCACCATCATCCAGCGGGGGGGCCGGTACGCAGTATTTT
>TRBJ1-3|TRBV29-1|-|-
CSAWGSGNTIYF
TGCAGCGCCTGGGGATCTGGAAACACCATATATTTT
>TRBJ2-2|TRBV4-1|once|-
CASSQVVTGFHGELFF
TGCGCCAGCAGCCAAGTTGTAACAGGTTTTCACGGGGAGCTGTTTTTT